This T cell receptor beta chain was captured by sequencing in a study of response to subunit inactivated influenza vaccine. This clonotype was observed a few times. Germline CDR1 SGHVS, CDR2 FQNEAQ. V shed 3 bases and J shed 8 bases, with 8 bases lying between them. This CDR3 spans 12 amino acids. TCRdb re-analysed the RT-PCR reads in MiXCR, keeping a single row per CDR3 protein. The table has more than 450,000 distinct CDR3 sequences, around 10% seen once. The data were also submitted as part of a second study, on T cells expressing NK-cell markers. That paper states: The cDNA for TCR beta came from 5'RACE template switching with UMIs. One observes that, in several donors, these clonotypes were also the leading ones within the CD3+CD56-NKG2C+ fraction.

The source material was PBMCs from blood, sampled on the day of vaccination. The chain employs TRBV7-8 and TRBJ1-5; D remains unclear. The receptor comes from a middle-aged man who received an inactivated influenza vaccine. CDR3 coding DNA: TGTGCCAGCAGCTTCGGCGGAAAGCCCCAGCATTTT. Translation: CASSFGGKPQHF. The complete variable domain, with remaining parts taken from reference TRBV7-8 and TRBJ1-5, reads GAGVSQSPRYKVAKRGQDVALRCDPISGHVSLFWYQQALGQGPEFLTYFQNEAQLDKSGLPSDRFFAERPEGSVSTLKIQRTQQEDSAVYLCASSFGGKPQHFGDGTRLSIL.